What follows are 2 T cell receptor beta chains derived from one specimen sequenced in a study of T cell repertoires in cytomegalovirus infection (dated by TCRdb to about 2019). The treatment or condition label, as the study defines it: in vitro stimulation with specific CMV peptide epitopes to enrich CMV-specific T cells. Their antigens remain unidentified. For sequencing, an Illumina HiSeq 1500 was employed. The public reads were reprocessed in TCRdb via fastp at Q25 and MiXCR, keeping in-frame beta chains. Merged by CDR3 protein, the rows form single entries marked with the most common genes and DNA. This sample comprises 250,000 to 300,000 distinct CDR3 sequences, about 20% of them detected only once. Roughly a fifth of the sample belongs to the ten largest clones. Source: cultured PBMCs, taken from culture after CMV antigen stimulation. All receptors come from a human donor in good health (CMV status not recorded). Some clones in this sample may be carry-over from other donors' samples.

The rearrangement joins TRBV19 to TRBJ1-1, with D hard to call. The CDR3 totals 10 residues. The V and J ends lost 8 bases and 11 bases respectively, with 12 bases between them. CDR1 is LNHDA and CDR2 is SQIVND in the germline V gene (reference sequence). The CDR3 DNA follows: TGTGCCAGTTCCGGTTCAAATGCTTTCTTT. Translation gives CASSGSNAFF.

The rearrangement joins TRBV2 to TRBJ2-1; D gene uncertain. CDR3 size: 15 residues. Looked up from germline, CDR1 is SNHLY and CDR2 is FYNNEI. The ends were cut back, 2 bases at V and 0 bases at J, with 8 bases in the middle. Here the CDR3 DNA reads TGTGCCAGCAGTGAAAACATCCCCTCCTACAATGAGCAGTTCTTC. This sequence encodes CASSENIPSYNEQFF.